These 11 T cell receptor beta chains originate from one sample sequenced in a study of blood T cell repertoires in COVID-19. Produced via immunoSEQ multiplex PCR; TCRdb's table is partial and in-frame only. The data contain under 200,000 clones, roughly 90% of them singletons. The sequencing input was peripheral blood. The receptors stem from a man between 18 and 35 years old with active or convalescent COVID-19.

Here the CDR3 DNA reads TGTGCCAGCAGTCCCGTGGGGGGGGCTTCTGGAAACACCATATATTTT. Protein sequence: CASSPVGGASGNTIYF. V and J are TRBV4-2 and TRBJ1-3, with a weak D call TRBD1 (6 bases). The CDR3 is 16 residues long. The germline V gene has CDR1 LGHNA and CDR2 YNFKEQ. The germline V and J ends were trimmed by 6 bases and 1 base, with 16 bases remaining between them.

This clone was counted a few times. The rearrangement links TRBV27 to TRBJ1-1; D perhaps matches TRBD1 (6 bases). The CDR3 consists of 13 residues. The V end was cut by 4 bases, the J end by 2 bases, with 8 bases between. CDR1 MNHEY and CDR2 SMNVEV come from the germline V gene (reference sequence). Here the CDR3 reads CASSWTANTEAFF. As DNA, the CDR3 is TGTGCCAGCAGTTGGACAGCCAACACTGAAGCTTTCTTT.

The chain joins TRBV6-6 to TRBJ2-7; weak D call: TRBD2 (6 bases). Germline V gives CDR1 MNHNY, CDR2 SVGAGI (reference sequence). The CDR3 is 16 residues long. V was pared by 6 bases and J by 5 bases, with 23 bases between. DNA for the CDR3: TGTGCCAGCAGCGCGGGGACTCACTCGTCGTGGAACGAGCAGTACTTC. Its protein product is CASSAGTHSSWNEQYF.

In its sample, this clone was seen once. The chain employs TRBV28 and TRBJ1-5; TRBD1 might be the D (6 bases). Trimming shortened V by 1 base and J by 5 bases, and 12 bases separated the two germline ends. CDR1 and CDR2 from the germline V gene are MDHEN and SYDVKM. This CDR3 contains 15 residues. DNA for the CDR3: TGTGCCAGCAGTTTATCGCCAGGGGTCTATCAGCCCCAGCATTTT. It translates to CASSLSPGVYQPQHF.

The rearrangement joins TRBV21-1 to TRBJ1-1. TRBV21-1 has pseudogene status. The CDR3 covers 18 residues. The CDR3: CASSKRDKGPLGNTEAFF. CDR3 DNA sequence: TGTGCCAGCAGCAAGCGGGATAAGGGGCCCCTCGGGAACACTGAAGCTTTCTTT.

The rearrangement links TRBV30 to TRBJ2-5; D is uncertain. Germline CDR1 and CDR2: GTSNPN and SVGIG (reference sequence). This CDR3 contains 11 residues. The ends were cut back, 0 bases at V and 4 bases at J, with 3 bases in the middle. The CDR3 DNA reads TGTGCCTGGAGTGTCCGAGAGACCCAGTACTTC. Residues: CAWSVRETQYF.

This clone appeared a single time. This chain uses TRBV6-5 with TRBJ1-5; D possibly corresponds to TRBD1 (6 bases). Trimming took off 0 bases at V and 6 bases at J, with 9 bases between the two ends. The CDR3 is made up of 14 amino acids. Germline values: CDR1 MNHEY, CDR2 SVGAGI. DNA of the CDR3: TGTGCCAGCAGTTACTCAGGGGGTGGTCAGCCCCAGCATTTT. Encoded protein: CASSYSGGGQPQHF.

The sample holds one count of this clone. The DNA for the CDR3 is TGTGCCAGCACCCCAGGGGACAGATTTTCCTATGGCTACACCTTC. Residues: CASTPGDRFSYGYTF. V and J are TRBV28 and TRBJ1-2; 7 bases are a match to TRBD1. CDR1 is MDHEN and CDR2 is SYDVKM in the germline V gene. The V gene end was trimmed by 7 bases and the J gene end by 4 bases; junction bases not matched to a gene: 12. This CDR3 comprises 15 residues.

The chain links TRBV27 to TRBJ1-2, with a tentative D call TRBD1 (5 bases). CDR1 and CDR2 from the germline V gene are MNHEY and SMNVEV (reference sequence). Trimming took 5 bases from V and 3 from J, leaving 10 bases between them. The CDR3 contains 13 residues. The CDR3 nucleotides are TGTGCCAGCAGTCCCAGGGAGGACTATGGCTACACCTTC. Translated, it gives CASSPREDYGYTF.

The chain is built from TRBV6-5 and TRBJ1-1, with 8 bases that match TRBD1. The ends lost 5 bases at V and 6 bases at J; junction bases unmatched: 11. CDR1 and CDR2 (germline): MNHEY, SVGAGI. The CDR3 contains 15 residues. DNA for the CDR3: TGTGCCAGCAGTCCCGGACAGGGCGGGGCGTCTGAAGCTTTCTTT. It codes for CASSPGQGGASEAFF.

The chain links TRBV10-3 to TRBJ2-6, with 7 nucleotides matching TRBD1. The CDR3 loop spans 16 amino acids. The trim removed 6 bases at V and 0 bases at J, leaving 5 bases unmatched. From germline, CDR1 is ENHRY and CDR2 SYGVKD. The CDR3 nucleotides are TGTGCCATCAGGTCCGGGACAGCCTCTGGGGCCAACGTCCTGACTTTC. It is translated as CAIRSGTASGANVLTF.